The 29 T cell receptor beta chains below come from one sample, sequenced in a study of vaccination and CD4 T cells after COVID-19. No antigen is known for these receptors. Treatment given: approximately nine-day PBMC culture with coronavirus spike peptide pools or control peptides (ViraFEST assay). Sequencing of the DNA from cultured CD4+ T cells was carried out with the Oncomine TCR Beta short-read assay. TCRdb re-called the PCR reads through MiXCR, storing one row per CDR3 protein. The table includes over 20,000 distinct CDR3 sequences, 70% detected once. Sequences were obtained from CD4+ T cells from blood, cultured in vitro. Receptor source: a human donor who had recovered from COVID-19.

This clonotype appeared a few times. The V and J genes are TRBV6-5 and TRBJ1-5; D is unclear. Trimming cost V 0 bases and J 5 bases, with 14 bases left between them. CDR1 and CDR2 from the germline V gene are MNHEY and SVGAGI. The CDR3 loop spans 16 amino acids. DNA of the CDR3: TGTGCCAGCAGTTACTCGTATATCCTTGGGGATCAGCCCCAGCATTTT. The encoded protein is CASSYSYILGDQPQHF.

The chain links TRBV28 to TRBJ1-6, with D possibly matching TRBD1 (6 bases). This CDR3 has 16 amino acids. Germline V gives CDR1 MDHEN, CDR2 SYDVKM. The V end was cut by 4 bases, the J end by 0 bases, with 10 bases between. CDR3 sequence reads: CASSSGASSYNSPLHF. The CDR3 coding sequence is TGTGCCAGCAGTTCAGGGGCCAGCTCCTATAATTCACCCCTCCACTTT.

CDR3: CASSYRGGAFF. The DNA of the CDR3 is TGTGCCAGCAGTTACAGGGGGGGAGCTTTCTTT. This chain connects TRBV6-5 to TRBJ1-1; a weak D match, TRBD1 (6 bases). From germline, CDR1 is MNHEY and CDR2 SVGAGI. V was pared by 2 bases and J by 10 bases, with 8 bases between. The CDR3 is 11 residues long.

This clonotype was recorded a few times. V gene TRBV7-2 combines with J gene TRBJ2-5; D remains ambiguous. The V gene's germline CDR1 is SGHTA and CDR2 FQGNSA. This CDR3 has 13 amino acids. V was pared by 2 bases and J by 0 bases, with 4 bases between. CDR3 amino acids: CASSLQYQETQYF. Here the CDR3 DNA reads TGTGCCAGCAGCTTACAGTACCAAGAGACCCAGTACTTC.

The genes are TRBV6-5 and TRBJ1-1; unclear D gene. The CDR3 has 14 amino acids. Germline-derived CDR1 and CDR2 are MNHEY and SVGAGI. V shed 2 bases and J shed 2 bases, with 9 bases lying between them. Written as DNA, the CDR3 is TGTGCCAGCAGTTACCGGTACAGTAACACTGAAGCTTTCTTT. It yields the protein CASSYRYSNTEAFF.

This chain uses TRBV19 with TRBJ1-1; tentative D call: TRBD1 (5 bases). CDR1 LNHDA and CDR2 SQIVND come from the germline V gene (reference sequence). V was pared by 6 bases and J by 8 bases, with 10 bases between. This CDR3 has 11 residues. The CDR3 protein is CASRGYREAFF. The CDR3 coding sequence is TGTGCCAGTAGGGGCTACAGGGAAGCTTTCTTT.

This chain connects TRBV7-2 to TRBJ2-3, with TRBD2 matching over 9 bases. This CDR3 is 16 amino acids long. Per the germline V gene, CDR1 is SGHTA and CDR2 is FQGNSA. Unmatched junction bases numbered 9, after V lost 2 bases and J lost 6 bases. CDR3 sequence reads: CASSLSRGRARDTQYF. The CDR3 nucleotides read TGTGCCAGCAGCTTATCCCGCGGGAGGGCCCGCGATACGCAGTATTTT. Supplemented by reference TRBV7-2 and TRBJ2-3, the full variable domain reads GAGVSQSPSNKVTEKGKDVELRCDPISGHTALYWYRQSLGQGLEFLIYFQGNSAPDKSGLPSDRFSAERTGGSVSTLTIQRTQQEDSAVYLCASSLSRGRARDTQYFGPGTRLTVL.

This rearrangement joins TRBV6-1 to TRBJ1-5; tentatively, D is TRBD1 (5 bases). The V and J ends lost 6 bases and 2 bases respectively, with 14 bases between them. This CDR3 has 15 amino acids. CDR1 is MNHNS, CDR2 SASEGT, per germline. CDR3 in amino acids: CASRDWGTGNQPQHF. In DNA, the CDR3 is TGTGCCAGCAGGGATTGGGGGACGGGCAATCAGCCCCAGCATTTT.

The gene calls are TRBV20-1 and TRBJ1-1; unclear D gene. From germline, CDR1 is DFQATT and CDR2 SNEGSKA (reference sequence). Trimming took 6 bases from V and 7 from J, leaving 21 bases between them. This CDR3 comprises 14 residues. The DNA of the CDR3 is TGCAGTGCCCGGGAGCAGTCTATTTTCCGTGAAGCTTTCTTT. Residues: CSAREQSIFREAFF.

The chain is built from TRBV18 and TRBJ2-7; D is perhaps TRBD1 (5 bases). The germline gives CDR1 KGHSH, CDR2 LQKENI. This CDR3 is built from 13 residues. With 4 bases removed from V and 2 bases from J, the gap between germline ends came to 9 bases. The CDR3 region is CASSLRGAYEQYF. CDR3 sequence (DNA): TGTGCCAGCTCACTTAGGGGTGCCTACGAGCAGTACTTC.

The J gene is TRBJ1-3, the V gene TRBV20-1; possible D gene TRBD1, 6 bases. CDR3 size: 14 residues. Deletions cut 6 bases from V and 0 bases from J, with 12 bases between. The germline V gene encodes CDR1 DFQATT and CDR2 SNEGSKA (reference sequence). Here the CDR3 reads CSANRGDSGNTIYF. CDR3 coding DNA: TGCAGTGCGAATAGGGGGGACTCTGGAAACACCATATATTTT.

This chain links TRBV19 with TRBJ1-5; 8 nucleotides align to TRBD1. The CDR3 length is 17 residues. Germline V gene data show CDR1 as LNHDA and CDR2 as SQIVND (reference sequence). The V and J ends lost 5 bases and 3 bases, in that order; junction bases with no gene match: 12. The CDR3 region is CASSARQGRTINQPQHF. CDR3 DNA sequence: TGTGCCAGTAGTGCACGACAGGGGCGTACCATCAATCAGCCCCAGCATTTT.

V gene TRBV20-1 combines with J gene TRBJ1-6; TRBD1 matches 10 bases. There are 14 residues in the CDR3. In germline, CDR1 is DFQATT, CDR2 SNEGSKA (reference sequence). The V segment lost 5 bases and the J segment 6 bases; nucleotides outside the gene matches: 4. The CDR3 reads CSARTGGPNSPLHF. The CDR3, as DNA: TGCAGTGCTCGGACAGGGGGACCTAATTCACCCCTCCACTTT.

The J gene is TRBJ2-1, the V gene TRBV18; 7 positions agree with TRBD2. The CDR3 spans 18 residues. CDR1 is KGHSH, CDR2 LQKENI, per germline. J was trimmed by 8 bases and V by 0 bases; bases with no gene match: 16. The CDR3 nucleotides read TGTGCCAGCTCACCACCGGGCCGCGGGAGAATTCTACCCCATGAGCAGTTCTTC. Protein: CASSPPGRGRILPHEQFF.

The chain has TRBV20-1 and TRBJ1-2; D perhaps matches TRBD1 (5 bases). Germline CDR1 reads DFQATT; CDR2 reads SNEGSKA (reference sequence). The CDR3 totals 16 residues. The V end lost 6 bases, the J end lost 5 bases, and 25 bases lay between the germline ends. Here the CDR3 reads CSAVPRSQGKGYGYTF. The CDR3 bases are TGCAGTGCCGTCCCCAGGAGCCAGGGAAAGGGGTATGGCTACACCTTC.

This chain connects TRBV7-2 to TRBJ1-6; unclear D gene. Germline CDR1 SGHTA, CDR2 FQGNSA. The CDR3 has 14 residues. V was clipped by 7 bases and J by 7 bases, with 14 bases between them. The CDR3 region is CASNPRTDNSPLHF. The CDR3 coding sequence is TGTGCCAGCAACCCCAGGACGGACAATTCACCCCTCCACTTT.

The J gene is TRBJ1-1, the V gene TRBV7-3; D is unclear. Germline-derived CDR1 and CDR2 are SGHTA and FQGTGA. This CDR3 is 13 amino acids long. V was shortened by 2 bases and J by 4 bases, with 8 bases between the two germline ends. CDR3 sequence (DNA): TGTGCCAGCAGCTTAGGAACCAGCACTGAAGCTTTCTTT. As protein: CASSLGTSTEAFF.

The chain uses TRBV6-2 or TRBV6-3 and TRBJ2-5; 7 bases line up with TRBD1. The trim removed 4 bases at V and 5 bases at J, leaving 7 bases unmatched. Looked up from germline, CDR1 is MNHEY and CDR2 is SVGEGT. There are 14 residues in the CDR3. As DNA, the CDR3 is TGTGCCAGCAGTTTAGGGGGCAATACGGAGACCCAGTACTTC. This sequence encodes CASSLGGNTETQYF.

This clonotype appeared once. J is TRBJ2-5 and V is TRBV20-1; D is perhaps TRBD1 or TRBD2 (5 bases each). The CDR3 sequence is 15 residues long. V shed 3 bases and J shed 5 bases, with 19 bases lying between them. Germline assignment: CDR1 DFQATT and CDR2 SNEGSKA (reference sequence). CDR3 nucleotides: TGCAGTGCTAGTCGCTCGGGACGGGCGTCGGAGACCCAGTACTTC. This codes for CSASRSGRASETQYF.

This clonotype was recorded a few times. The gene calls are TRBV19 and TRBJ2-6; D might be TRBD1 or TRBD2, each matching 7 bases. V was pared by 2 bases and J by 2 bases, with 13 bases between. This CDR3 contains 17 residues. CDR1 LNHDA and CDR2 SQIVND come from the germline V gene (reference sequence). CDR3 residues: CASSIPTGRAGANVLTF. In DNA form, the CDR3 reads TGTGCCAGTAGTATACCGACAGGGAGGGCTGGGGCCAACGTCCTGACTTTC.

The rearrangement uses TRBV20-1 and TRBJ2-3, with D possibly being TRBD1 (5 bases). The CDR3 has 15 residues. V gave up 5 bases and J gave up 2 bases, with 17 bases separating them. The germline V gene has CDR1 DFQATT and CDR2 SNEGSKA (reference sequence). The DNA of the CDR3 is TGCAGTGCTCCAGATTTGGGGCTGCCCACAGATACGCAGTATTTT. Protein product: CSAPDLGLPTDTQYF.

The chain links TRBV5-4 to TRBJ1-2; 12 bases line up with TRBD1. There are 15 residues in the CDR3. V lost 5 bases, J lost 6 bases, and 8 bases stayed unmatched. In germline, CDR1 is SGHNT, CDR2 YYREEE (reference sequence). This chain's CDR3 is CASSSPGQGANGYTF. The CDR3 nucleotides are TGTGCCAGCAGTTCCCCGGGACAGGGGGCGAATGGCTACACCTTC.

The chain recombines TRBV29-1 with TRBJ2-7; TRBD1 might be the D (5 bases). V was pared by 4 bases and J by 6 bases, with 19 bases between. CDR3 size: 14 residues. Per the germline V gene, CDR1 is SQVTM and CDR2 is ANQGSEA. The CDR3 protein is CSVVFRGSTGEQYF. DNA for the CDR3: TGCAGCGTTGTGTTTAGGGGATCCACCGGCGAGCAGTACTTC.

This chain links TRBV20-1 with TRBJ2-3, with 8 bases lining up with TRBD2. Germline V CDR1 and CDR2: DFQATT, SNEGSKA (reference sequence). J was trimmed by 2 bases and V by 6 bases; bases with no gene match: 7. CDR3 length equals 14 residues. The CDR3, as DNA: TGCAGTGCGAGAACTAGCGGTTTCACAGATACGCAGTATTTT. This translates into CSARTSGFTDTQYF.

The gene calls are TRBV7-2 and TRBJ2-1; D call uncertain. Trimming left V 9 bases short and J 2 bases short, with 11 bases between. The length of the CDR3 is 13 residues. The germline V gene encodes CDR1 SGHTA and CDR2 FQGNSA. This CDR3 reads CARAVGAYNEQFF. DNA for the CDR3: TGTGCCAGGGCAGTTGGGGCCTACAATGAGCAGTTCTTC.

This sequence joins TRBV2 and TRBJ1-5, with D unresolved. With 8 bases removed from V and 0 bases from J, the gap between germline ends came to 11 bases. This CDR3 contains 14 residues. The V gene's germline CDR1 is SNHLY and CDR2 FYNNEI. The CDR3 bases are TGTGCCAGCGGGAGCTATTATAGCAATCAGCCCCAGCATTTT. Protein product: CASGSYYSNQPQHF. The full variable domain, rest sourced from reference TRBV2 and TRBJ1-5, is EPEVTQTPSHQVTQMGQEVILRCVPISNHLYFYWYRQILGQKVEFLVSFYNNEISEKSEIFDDQFSVERPDGSNFTLKIRSTKLEDSAMYFCASGSYYSNQPQHFGDGTRLSIL.

The genes are TRBV5-1 and TRBJ2-7; a weak D match, TRBD1 (6 bases). The germline V gene encodes CDR1 SGHRS and CDR2 YFSETQ. Trimming shortened V by 8 bases and J by 2 bases, and 14 bases separated the two germline ends. The CDR3 is 13 residues long. This chain's CDR3 is CASSRGDTYEQYF. The CDR3 DNA is TGCGCCAGTTCCAGGGGCGACACCTACGAGCAGTACTTC.

The gene calls are TRBV5-6 and TRBJ1-5; 11 bases are shared with TRBD1. The V segment lost 4 bases and the J segment 7 bases; nucleotides outside the gene matches: 4. The CDR3 length is 14 residues. CDR1 is SGHDT, CDR2 YYEEEE, per germline. CDR3 sequence (DNA): TGTGCCAGCAGCGAGGGACAGGGGGACCAGCCCCAGCATTTT. Protein product: CASSEGQGDQPQHF.

The rearrangement uses TRBV5-4 and TRBJ1-2; possible D gene TRBD1, 5 bases. Trimming pared 2 bases from V and 6 bases from J, leaving 11 bases between. CDR3 length: 13 residues. Germline V gene lookup returns CDR1 SGHNT and CDR2 YYREEE (reference sequence). The CDR3 region has the DNA TGTGCCAGCAGCTTCTTCTCGGGGGATGGCTACACCTTC. Encoded protein: CASSFFSGDGYTF.